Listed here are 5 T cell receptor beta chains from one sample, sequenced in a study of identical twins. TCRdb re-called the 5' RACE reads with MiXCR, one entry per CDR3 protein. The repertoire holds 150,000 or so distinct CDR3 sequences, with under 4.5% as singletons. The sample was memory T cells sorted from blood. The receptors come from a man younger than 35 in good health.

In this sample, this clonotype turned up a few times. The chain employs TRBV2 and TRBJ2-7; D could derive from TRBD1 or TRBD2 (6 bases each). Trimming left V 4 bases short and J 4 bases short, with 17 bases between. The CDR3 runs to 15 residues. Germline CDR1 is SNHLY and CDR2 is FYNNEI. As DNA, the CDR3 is TGTGCCAGCAGTGGAGGGGGGCTAGAAATTTACGAGCAGTACTTC. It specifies CASSGGGLEIYEQYF.

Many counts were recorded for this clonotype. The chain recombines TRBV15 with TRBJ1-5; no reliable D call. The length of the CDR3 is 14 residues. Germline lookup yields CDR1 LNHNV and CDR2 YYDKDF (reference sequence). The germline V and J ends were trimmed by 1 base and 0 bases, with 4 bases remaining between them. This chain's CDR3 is CATSRGDSNQPQHF. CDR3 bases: TGTGCCACCAGCAGAGGGGATAGCAATCAGCCCCAGCATTTT.

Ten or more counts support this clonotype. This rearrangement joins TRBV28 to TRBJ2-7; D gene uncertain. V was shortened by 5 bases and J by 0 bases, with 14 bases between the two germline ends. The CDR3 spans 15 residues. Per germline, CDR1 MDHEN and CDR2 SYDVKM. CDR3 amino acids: CASSLLWTISYEQYF. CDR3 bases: TGTGCCAGCAGTCTCCTCTGGACCATCTCCTACGAGCAGTACTTC. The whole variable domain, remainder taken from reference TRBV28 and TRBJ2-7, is DVKVTQSSRYLVKRTGEKVFLECVQDMDHENMFWYRQDPGLGLRLIYFSYDVKMKEKGDIPEGYSVSREKKERFSLILESASTNQTSMYLCASSLLWTISYEQYFGPGTRLTVT.

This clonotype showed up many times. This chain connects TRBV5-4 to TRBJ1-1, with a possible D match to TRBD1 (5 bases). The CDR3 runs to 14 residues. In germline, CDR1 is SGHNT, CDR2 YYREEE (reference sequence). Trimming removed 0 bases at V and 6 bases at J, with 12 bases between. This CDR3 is CASSLAGRGPEAFF. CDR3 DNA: TGTGCCAGCAGCTTGGCGGGGAGGGGCCCTGAAGCTTTCTTT.

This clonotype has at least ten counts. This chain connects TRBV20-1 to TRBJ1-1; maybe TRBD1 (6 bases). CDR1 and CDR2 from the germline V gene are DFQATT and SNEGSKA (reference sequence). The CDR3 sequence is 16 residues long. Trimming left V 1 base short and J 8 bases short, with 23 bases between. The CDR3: CSARGTGKGLHPEAFF. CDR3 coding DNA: TGCAGTGCTAGAGGCACAGGGAAGGGACTGCACCCGGAAGCTTTCTTT.